This record covers a single T cell receptor (beta chain). No antigen is known for it. Built from TCR beta cDNA, the libraries had unique molecular identifiers in them. TCRdb re-called the PCR reads through MiXCR, storing one row per CDR3 protein. Here the sample spans about 770,000 distinct CDR3 sequences, 46% being singletons. Germline V gives CDR1 SEHNR, CDR2 FQNEAQ (reference sequence). Germline trimming cut 1 base from V and 3 bases from J; bases unmatched to any gene: 3. The CDR3 spans 16 residues. This sample is part of a study of post-analysis software for immune sequencing data. General observations from the study: A few TRBV segments were significantly more frequent in patients than in controls. TRBV5-6, TRBV5-1 and TRBV20-1 were among these segments.

Sequenced: blood. This TCR came from a girl aged 5 to 17 with multiple sclerosis. The gene calls are TRBV7-9 and TRBJ1-5, with 10 bases lining up with TRBD1. As DNA, the CDR3 is TGTGCCAGCAGCTTAGGAGGGACAGGGGCCAATCAGCCCCAGCATTTT. Translated: CASSLGGTGANQPQHF.